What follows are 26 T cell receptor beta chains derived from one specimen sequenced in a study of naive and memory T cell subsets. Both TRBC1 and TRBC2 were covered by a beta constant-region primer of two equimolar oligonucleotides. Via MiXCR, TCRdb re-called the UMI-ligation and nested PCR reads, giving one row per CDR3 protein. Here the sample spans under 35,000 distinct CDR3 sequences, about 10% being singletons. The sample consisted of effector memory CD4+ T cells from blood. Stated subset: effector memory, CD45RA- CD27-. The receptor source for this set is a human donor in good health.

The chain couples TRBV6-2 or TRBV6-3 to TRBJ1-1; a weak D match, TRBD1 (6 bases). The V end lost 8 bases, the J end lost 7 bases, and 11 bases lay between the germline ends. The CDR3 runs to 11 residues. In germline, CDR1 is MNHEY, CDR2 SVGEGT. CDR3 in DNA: TGTGCCAGCGGTGACAGGCTTGAAGCTTTCTTT. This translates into CASGDRLEAFF.

The CDR3, as DNA: TGTGCCAGCAGCCCTCGCCGGCTAGCGGGATACGAGCAGTACTTC. Protein: CASSPRRLAGYEQYF. This chain links TRBV11-2 with TRBJ2-7; 9 nucleotides align to TRBD2. The V gene end was trimmed by 5 bases and the J gene end by 4 bases; junction bases not matched to a gene: 9. This CDR3 spans 15 amino acids. Germline V lookup: CDR1 SGHAT, CDR2 FQNNGV.

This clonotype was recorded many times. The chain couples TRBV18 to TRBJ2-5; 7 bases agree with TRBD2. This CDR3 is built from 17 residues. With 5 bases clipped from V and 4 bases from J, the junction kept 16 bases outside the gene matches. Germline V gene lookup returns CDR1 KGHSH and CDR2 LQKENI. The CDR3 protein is CASSTSSRLAGRETQYF. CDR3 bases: TGTGCCAGCTCAACATCCTCCCGACTAGCAGGTAGAGAGACCCAGTACTTC.

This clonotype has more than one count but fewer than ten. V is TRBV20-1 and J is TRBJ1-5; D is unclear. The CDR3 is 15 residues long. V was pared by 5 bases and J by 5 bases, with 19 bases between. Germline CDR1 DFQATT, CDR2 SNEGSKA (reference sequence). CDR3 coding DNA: TGCAGTGCTCGCTTTCGAGGTTCGGGTTATCAGCCCCAGCATTTT. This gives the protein CSARFRGSGYQPQHF.

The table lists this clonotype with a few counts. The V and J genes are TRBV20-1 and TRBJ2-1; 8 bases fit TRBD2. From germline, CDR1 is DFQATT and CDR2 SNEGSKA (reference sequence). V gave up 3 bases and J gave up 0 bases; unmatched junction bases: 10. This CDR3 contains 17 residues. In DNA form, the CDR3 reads TGCAGTGCTAGTGGACTAGCCCAGCTCCTCTCCTACAATGAGCAGTTCTTC. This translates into CSASGLAQLLSYNEQFF.

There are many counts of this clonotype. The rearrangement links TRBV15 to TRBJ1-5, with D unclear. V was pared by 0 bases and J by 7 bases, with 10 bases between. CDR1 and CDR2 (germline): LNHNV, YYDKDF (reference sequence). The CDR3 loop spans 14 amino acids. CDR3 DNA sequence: TGTGCCACCAGCAGAGATAGGTTAAGACAGCCCCAGCATTTT. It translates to CATSRDRLRQPQHF.

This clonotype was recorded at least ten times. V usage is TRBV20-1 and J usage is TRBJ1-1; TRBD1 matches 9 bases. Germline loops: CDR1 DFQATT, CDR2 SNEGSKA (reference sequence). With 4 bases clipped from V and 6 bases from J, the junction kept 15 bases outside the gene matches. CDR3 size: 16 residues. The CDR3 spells CSAIVRTGELRPEAFF. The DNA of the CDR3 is TGCAGTGCTATAGTCCGGACAGGGGAGCTTCGTCCTGAAGCTTTCTTT.

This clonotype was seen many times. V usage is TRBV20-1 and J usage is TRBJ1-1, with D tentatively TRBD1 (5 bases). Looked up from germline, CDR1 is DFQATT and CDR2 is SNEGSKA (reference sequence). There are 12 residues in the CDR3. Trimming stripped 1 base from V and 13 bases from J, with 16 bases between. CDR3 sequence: CSARGFSGISFF. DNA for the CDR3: TGCAGTGCTAGAGGGTTCTCAGGGATTAGTTTCTTT.

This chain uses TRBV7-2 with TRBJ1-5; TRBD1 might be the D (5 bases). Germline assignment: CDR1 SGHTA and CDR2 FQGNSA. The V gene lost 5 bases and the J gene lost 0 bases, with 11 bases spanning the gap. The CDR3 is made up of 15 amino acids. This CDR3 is CASSLNRNSNQPQHF. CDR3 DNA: TGTGCCAGCAGCCTCAACAGGAATAGCAATCAGCCCCAGCATTTT.

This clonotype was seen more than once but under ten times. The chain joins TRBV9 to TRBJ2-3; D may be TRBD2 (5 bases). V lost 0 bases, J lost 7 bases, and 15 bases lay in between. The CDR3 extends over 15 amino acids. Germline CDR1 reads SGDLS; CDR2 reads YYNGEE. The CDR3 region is CASSVDMPDWNTQYF. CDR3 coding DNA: TGTGCCAGCAGCGTAGATATGCCGGACTGGAATACGCAGTATTTT.

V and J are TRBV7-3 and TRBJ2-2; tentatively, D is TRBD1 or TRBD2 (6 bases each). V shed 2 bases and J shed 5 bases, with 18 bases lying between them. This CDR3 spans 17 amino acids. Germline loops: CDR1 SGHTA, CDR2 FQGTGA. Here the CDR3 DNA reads TGTGCCAGCAGCTTATCGGCCCGACAGGAGGGAACCGGGGAGCTGTTTTTT. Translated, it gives CASSLSARQEGTGELFF.

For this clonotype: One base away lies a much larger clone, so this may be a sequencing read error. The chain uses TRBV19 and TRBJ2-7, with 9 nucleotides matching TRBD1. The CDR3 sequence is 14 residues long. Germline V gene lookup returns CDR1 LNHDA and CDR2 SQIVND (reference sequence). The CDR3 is CASSAWTGAGEQCF. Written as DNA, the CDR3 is TGTGCCAGTAGTGCCTGGACAGGGGCGGGCGAGCAGTGCTTC.

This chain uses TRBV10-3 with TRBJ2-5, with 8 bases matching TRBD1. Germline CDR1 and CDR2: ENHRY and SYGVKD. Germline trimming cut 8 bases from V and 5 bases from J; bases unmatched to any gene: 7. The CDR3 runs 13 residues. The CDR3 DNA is TGTGCCATCGGAAACCGACAGGGGGAGACCCAGTACTTC. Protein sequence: CAIGNRQGETQYF.

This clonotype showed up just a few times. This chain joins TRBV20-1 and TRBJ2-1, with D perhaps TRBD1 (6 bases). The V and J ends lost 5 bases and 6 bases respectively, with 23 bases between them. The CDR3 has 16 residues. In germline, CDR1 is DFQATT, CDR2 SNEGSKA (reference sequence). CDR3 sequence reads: CSAFRTERLVANEQFF. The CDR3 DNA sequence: TGCAGTGCTTTCCGGACAGAAAGACTTGTGGCCAATGAGCAGTTCTTC.

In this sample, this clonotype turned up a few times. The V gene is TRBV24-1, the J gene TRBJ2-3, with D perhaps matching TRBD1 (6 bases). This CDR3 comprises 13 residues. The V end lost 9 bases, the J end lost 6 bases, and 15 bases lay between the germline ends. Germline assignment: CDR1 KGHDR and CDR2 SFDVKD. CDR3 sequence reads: CATRKTGRDTQYF. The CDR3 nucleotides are TGTGCCACCCGTAAGACAGGTCGCGATACGCAGTATTTT.

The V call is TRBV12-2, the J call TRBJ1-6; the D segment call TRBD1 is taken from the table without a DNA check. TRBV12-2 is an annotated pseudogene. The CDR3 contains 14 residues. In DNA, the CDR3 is TGTGCAAGTCGCCCGGGTATGGCTAATTCACCCCTCCACTTT. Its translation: CASRPGMANSPLHF.

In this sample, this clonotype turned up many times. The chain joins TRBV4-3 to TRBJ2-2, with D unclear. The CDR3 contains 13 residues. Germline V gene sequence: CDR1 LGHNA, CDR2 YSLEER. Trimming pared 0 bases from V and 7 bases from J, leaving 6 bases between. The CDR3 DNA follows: TGCGCCAGCAGCCAAGATCTCGGCGGGGAGCTGTTTTTT. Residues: CASSQDLGGELFF.

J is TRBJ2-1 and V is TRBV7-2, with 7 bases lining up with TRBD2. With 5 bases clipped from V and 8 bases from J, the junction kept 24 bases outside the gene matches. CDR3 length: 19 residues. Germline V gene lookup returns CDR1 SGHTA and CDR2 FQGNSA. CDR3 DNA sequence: TGTGCCAGCAGCCCCCTCCGAGGACTAGTTATAGGGCGAGGCTATGAGCAGTTCTTC. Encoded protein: CASSPLRGLVIGRGYEQFF. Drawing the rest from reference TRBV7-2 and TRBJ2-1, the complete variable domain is GAGVSQSPSNKVTEKGKDVELRCDPISGHTALYWYRQSLGQGLEFLIYFQGNSAPDKSGLPSDRFSAERTGGSVSTLTIQRTQQEDSAVYLCASSPLRGLVIGRGYEQFFGPGTRLTVL.

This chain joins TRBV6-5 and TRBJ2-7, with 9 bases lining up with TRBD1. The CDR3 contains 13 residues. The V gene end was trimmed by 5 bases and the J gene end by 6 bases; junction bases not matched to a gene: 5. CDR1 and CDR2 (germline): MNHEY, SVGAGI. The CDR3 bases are TGTGCCAGCAGTACGGGACAGGGAAGCGAGCAGTACTTC. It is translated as CASSTGQGSEQYF.

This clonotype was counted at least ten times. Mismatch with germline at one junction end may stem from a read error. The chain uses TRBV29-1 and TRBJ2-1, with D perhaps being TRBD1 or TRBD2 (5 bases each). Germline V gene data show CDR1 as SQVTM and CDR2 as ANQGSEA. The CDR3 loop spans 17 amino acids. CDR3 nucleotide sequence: TGCAGCGCTGAAGGTCCCCGGGGCATGAGCTCCTACAATGAGCAGTTCTTC. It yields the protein CSAEGPRGMSSYNEQFF.

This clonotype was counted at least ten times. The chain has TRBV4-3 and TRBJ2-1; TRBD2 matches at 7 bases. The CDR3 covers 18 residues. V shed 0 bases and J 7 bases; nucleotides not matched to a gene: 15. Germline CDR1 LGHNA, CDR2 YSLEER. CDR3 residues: CASSQDRRGGGRSNEQFF. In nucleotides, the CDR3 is TGCGCCAGCAGCCAAGATCGAAGAGGCGGGGGACGGTCGAATGAGCAGTTCTTC.

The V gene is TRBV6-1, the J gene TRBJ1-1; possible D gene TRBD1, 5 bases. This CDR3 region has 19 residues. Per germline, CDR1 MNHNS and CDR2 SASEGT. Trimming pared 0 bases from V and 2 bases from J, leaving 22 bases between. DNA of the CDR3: TGTGCCAGCAGTGAAGCTGGGGCAGGGTCCCGACCGGTAAACACTGAAGCTTTCTTT. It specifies CASSEAGAGSRPVNTEAFF.

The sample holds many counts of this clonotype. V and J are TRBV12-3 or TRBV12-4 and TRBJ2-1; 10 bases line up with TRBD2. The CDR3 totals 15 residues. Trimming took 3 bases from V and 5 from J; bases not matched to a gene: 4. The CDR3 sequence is CASSLLAGGHNEQFF. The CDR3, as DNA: TGTGCCAGCAGTTTGTTAGCGGGAGGCCACAATGAGCAGTTCTTC.

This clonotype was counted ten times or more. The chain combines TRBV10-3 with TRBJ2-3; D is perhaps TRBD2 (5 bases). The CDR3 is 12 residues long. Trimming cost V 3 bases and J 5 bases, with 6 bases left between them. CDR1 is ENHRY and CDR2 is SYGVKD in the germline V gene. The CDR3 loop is CAISEEGDTQYF. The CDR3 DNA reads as TGTGCCATCAGTGAAGAGGGAGATACGCAGTATTTT.

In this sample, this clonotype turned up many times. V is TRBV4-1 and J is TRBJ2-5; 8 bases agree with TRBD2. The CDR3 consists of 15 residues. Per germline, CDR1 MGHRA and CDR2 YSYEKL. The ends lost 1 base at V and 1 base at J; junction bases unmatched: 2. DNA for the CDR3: TGCGCCAGCAGCCAAGTCAGCGGGGGCCAAGAGACCCAGTACTTC. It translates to CASSQVSGGQETQYF.

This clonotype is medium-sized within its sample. Written as DNA, the CDR3 is TGCAGCGTTTATGTGCAGAGAAAAGTGAACACTGAAGCTTTCTTT. The encoded protein is CSVYVQRKVNTEAFF. The rearrangement links TRBV29-1 to TRBJ1-1; the D is unclear. The CDR3 loop spans 15 amino acids. Germline V gene data show CDR1 as SQVTM and CDR2 as ANQGSEA. Deletions cut 5 bases from V and 0 bases from J, with 16 bases between.